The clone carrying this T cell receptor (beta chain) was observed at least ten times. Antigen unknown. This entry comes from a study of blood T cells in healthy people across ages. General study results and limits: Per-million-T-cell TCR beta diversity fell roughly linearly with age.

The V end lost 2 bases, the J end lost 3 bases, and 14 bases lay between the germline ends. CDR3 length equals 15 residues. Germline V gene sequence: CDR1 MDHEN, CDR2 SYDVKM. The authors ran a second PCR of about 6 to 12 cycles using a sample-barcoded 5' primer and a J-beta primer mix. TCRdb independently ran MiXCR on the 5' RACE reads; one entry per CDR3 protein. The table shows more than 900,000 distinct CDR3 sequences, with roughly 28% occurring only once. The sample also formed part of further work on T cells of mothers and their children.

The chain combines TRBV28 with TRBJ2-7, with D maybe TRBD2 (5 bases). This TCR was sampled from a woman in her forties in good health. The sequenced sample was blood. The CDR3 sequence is CASSLVRGNDYEQYF. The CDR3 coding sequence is TGTGCCAGCAGTTTAGTTCGGGGAAACGACTACGAGCAGTACTTC.